A selection of T cell receptor beta chains follows, all from one sample in a study of T cells after yellow fever vaccination. TCRdb re-called the 5' RACE reads with MiXCR, one entry per CDR3 protein. The data hold 310,000 or so distinct CDR3 sequences, with around 6.8% observed a single time. Sequencing used PBMCs, obtained roughly 46 days after the first yellow fever vaccination. All receptors derive from a man between 18 and 35 years old who received the YFV17D yellow fever vaccine. The conserved cysteine and the conserved F or W are not part of the CDR3 here.

cdr3_length,v_call,j_call,cdr3_aa
14,TRBV4-3,TRBJ2-1,ASSQDRGFRNLEQF
14,TRBV6-2/TRBV6-3,TRBJ2-4,ASSYIDRGGVNIQY
15,TRBV3-1,TRBJ2-1,ASSPPIGPDSYNEQF
17,TRBV11-2,TRBJ2-3,ASSFPGTSGGADTDTQY
12,TRBV30,TRBJ1-1,AWRARPGNAEAF
14,TRBV5-1,TRBJ1-5,ASSLGIGGYNQPQH
11,TRBV4-1,TRBJ2-1,ASSPRDFNEQF
12,TRBV4-2,TRBJ2-7,ASSQSGGGYEQY
12,TRBV30,TRBJ2-2,AWSRLGNTGELF
19,TRBV11-1,TRBJ2-3,ASSSRDRGLFESVSTDTQY
14,TRBV19,TRBJ2-5,ASSPKLQRSQETQY
15,TRBV11-2,TRBJ2-5,ATATRLAGGRGETQY
9,TRBV18,TRBJ1-1,ASSRAQEAF
11,TRBV28,TRBJ1-2,ASSSGFGYGYT
11,TRBV20-1,TRBJ2-7,SARASLGNEQY
16,TRBV14,TRBJ2-2,ASSRLAGGPANTGELF
13,TRBV4-3,TRBJ2-2,ASSQDGPNTGELF
11,TRBV28,TRBJ2-3,ASVGGGSDTQY
11,TRBV20-1,TRBJ1-4,SAPVGIDEKLF
15,TRBV7-9,TRBJ2-3,ASSLEGTGVRTDTQY
10,TRBV21-1,TRBJ1-5,ASGQGNQPQH
13,TRBV5-4,TRBJ1-3,ASSPRDTTGNTIY
10,TRBV29-1,TRBJ1-1,SVWDSEWEAF
11,TRBV7-3,TRBJ2-5,ASSKGQGETQY
13,TRBV5-1,TRBJ2-1,ASSETGISYNEQF
10,TRBV5-1,TRBJ2-3,ASTQRGDTQY
13,TRBV18,TRBJ2-1,ASSRLGVEYNEQF
12,TRBV12-3/TRBV12-4,TRBJ1-5,ASRPGQINQPQH
11,TRBV18,TRBJ1-1,ASSPQENPEAF
12,TRBV7-8,TRBJ2-5,ASSPGWGEETQY
12,TRBV12-3/TRBV12-4,TRBJ1-1,ASSFGEANTEAF
12,TRBV5-4,TRBJ2-3,ASSPALGVDTQY
12,TRBV5-1,TRBJ2-3,ASSLESPTDTQY
13,TRBV9,TRBJ2-3,ASSVGTGGPDTQY
14,TRBV4-2,TRBJ1-4,ASSRGGGTLNEKLF
12,TRBV19,TRBJ2-2,AASLAGRTGELF
14,TRBV19,TRBJ1-4,ASSIAGGKTTEKLF
12,TRBV7-2,TRBJ2-2,ASRWQQGTGELF
11,TRBV19,TRBJ2-5,ASSILGGETQY
11,TRBV28,TRBJ1-1,ASSRDMNTEAF
12,TRBV7-8,TRBJ1-1,ASSWGLKDTEAF
11,TRBV20-1,TRBJ2-5,SATSGGKETQY
12,TRBV10-3,TRBJ2-1,AISDRTGSNEQF
14,TRBV11-3,TRBJ2-3,ASPGGLAGGLGLRY
12,TRBV4-1,TRBJ1-1,ASSQGRVGTEAF
13,TRBV19,TRBJ2-4,ASSIGRISKNIQY
14,TRBV7-2,TRBJ2-5,ASSPRAGGGQETQY
12,TRBV7-2,TRBJ1-2,ASSLGGTRYGYT
13,TRBV19,TRBJ1-1,ASSIDPGGWTEAF
14,TRBV7-2,TRBJ2-5,ASSGYENGDQETQY
12,TRBV7-3,TRBJ2-7,ASSLGGKPYEQY
11,TRBV7-2,TRBJ2-7,ASSLAHGPEQY
12,TRBV20-1,TRBJ1-4,SARDSRTNEKLF
9,TRBV20-1,TRBJ2-5,SVKPAGTQY
15,TRBV5-4,TRBJ2-3,ASSLPDRVELADTQY
10,TRBV20-1,TRBJ2-5,SDRGTAETQY
12,TRBV12-3/TRBV12-4,TRBJ2-2,ASSNTGGTGELF
14,TRBV30,TRBJ2-5,AGTRGLAGIQETQY
13,TRBV10-3,TRBJ1-1,AISEDPNMNTEAF
11,TRBV4-2,TRBJ2-1,ASSPEARNEQF